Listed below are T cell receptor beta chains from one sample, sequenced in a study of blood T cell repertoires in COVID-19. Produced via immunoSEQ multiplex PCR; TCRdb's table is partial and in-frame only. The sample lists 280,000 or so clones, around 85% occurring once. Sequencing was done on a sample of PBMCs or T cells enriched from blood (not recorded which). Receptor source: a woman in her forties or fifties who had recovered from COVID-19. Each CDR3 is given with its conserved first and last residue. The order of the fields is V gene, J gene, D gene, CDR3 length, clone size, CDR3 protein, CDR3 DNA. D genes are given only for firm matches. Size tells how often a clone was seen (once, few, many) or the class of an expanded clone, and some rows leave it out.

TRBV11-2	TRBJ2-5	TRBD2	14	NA	CASSLNAGEVTQYF	TGTGCCAGCAGCTTAAATGCGGGAGAAGTGACCCAGTACTTC
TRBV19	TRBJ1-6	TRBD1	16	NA	CASSHGTGGRGSPLHF	TGTGCCAGTAGTCATGGGACAGGGGGCCGCGGTTCACCCCTCCACTTT
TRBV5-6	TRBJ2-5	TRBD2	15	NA	CASKILAGGPETQYF	TGTGCCAGCAAGATACTAGCGGGGGGGCCAGAGACCCAGTACTTC
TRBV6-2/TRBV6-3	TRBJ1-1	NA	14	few	CASSRQRMNTEAFF	TGTGCCAGCAGTAGACAGCGAATGAACACTGAAGCTTTCTTT
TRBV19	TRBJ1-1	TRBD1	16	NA	CASSILPGQANTEAFF	TGTGCCAGTAGTATACTCCCTGGACAGGCGAACACTGAAGCTTTCTTT
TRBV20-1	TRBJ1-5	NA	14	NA	CSASRGLSNQPQHF	TGCAGTGCTAGTAGGGGTCTTAGCAATCAGCCCCAGCATTTT
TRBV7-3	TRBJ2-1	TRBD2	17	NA	CASSPIAGGLSYNEQFF	TGTGCCAGCAGCCCCATAGCGGGGGGACTAAGCTACAATGAGCAGTTCTTC
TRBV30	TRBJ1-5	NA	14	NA	CAWSVTGSNQPQHF	TGTGCCTGGAGTGTAACCGGGTCAAATCAGCCCCAGCATTTT
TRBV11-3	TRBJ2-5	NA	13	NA	CASSLGSGETQYF	TGTGCCAGCAGCTTAGGGAGTGGGGAGACCCAGTACTTC
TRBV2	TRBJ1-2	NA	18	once	CASSEALPGVWLKDGYTF	TGTGCCAGCAGTGAAGCGCTTCCAGGGGTTTGGCTGAAGGATGGCTACACCTTC
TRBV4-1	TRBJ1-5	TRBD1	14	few	CASSPDRVGQPQHF	TGCGCCAGCAGCCCCGACAGGGTCGGCCAGCCCCAGCATTTT
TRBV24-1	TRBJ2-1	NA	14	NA	CATSDLQMGSEQFF	TGTGCCACCAGTGATTTGCAAATGGGGAGTGAGCAGTTCTTC
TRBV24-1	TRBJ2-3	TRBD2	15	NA	CATSVSTSGTDTQYF	TGTGCCACCAGTGTTTCGACTAGCGGCACAGATACGCAGTATTTT
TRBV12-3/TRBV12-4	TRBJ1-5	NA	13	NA	CASTGTWNQPQHF	TGTGCCAGTACCGGGACATGGAATCAGCCCCAGCATTTT
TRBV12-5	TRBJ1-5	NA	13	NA	CASGRDINQPQHF	TGTGCTAGTGGCAGGGACATCAATCAGCCCCAGCATTTT
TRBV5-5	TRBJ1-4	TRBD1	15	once	CASSYYRGLREKLFF	TGTGCCAGCAGCTACTACAGGGGGCTAAGGGAAAAACTGTTTTTT
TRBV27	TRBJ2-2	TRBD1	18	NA	CASSPGPGQGVRSGELFF	TGTGCCAGCAGTCCGGGGCCGGGACAGGGGGTGAGGTCCGGGGAGCTGTTTTTT
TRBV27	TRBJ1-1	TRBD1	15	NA	CASSEGQRRRTEAFF	TGTGCCAGCAGCGAGGGACAGCGGAGAAGAACTGAAGCTTTCTTT
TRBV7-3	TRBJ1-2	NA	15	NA	CASSPKRTLNYGYTF	TGTGCCAGCAGCCCGAAACGGACACTTAACTATGGCTACACCTTC
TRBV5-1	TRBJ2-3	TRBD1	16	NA	CASSLGTGVSTDTQYF	TGCGCCAGCAGCCTAGGGACAGGGGTTTCGACAGATACGCAGTATTTT
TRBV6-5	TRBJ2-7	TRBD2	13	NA	CASRRGGQYEQYF	TGTGCCAGCAGGCGGGGGGGGCAGTACGAGCAGTACTTC
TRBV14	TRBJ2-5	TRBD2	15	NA	CASSQELGRGETQYF	TGTGCCAGCAGCCAAGAACTCGGGAGGGGAGAGACCCAGTACTTC
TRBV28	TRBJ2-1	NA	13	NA	CASSFGRGNEQFF	TGTGCCAGCAGTTTCGGTCGGGGCAATGAGCAGTTCTTC
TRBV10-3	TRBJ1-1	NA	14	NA	CAISEGPLAAIAFF	TGTGCCATCAGTGAGGGGCCACTAGCCGCCATAGCTTTCTTT
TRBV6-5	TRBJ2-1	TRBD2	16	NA	CASSWSVAGAYNEQFF	TGTGCCAGCAGTTGGTCGGTAGCGGGGGCCTACAATGAGCAGTTCTTC
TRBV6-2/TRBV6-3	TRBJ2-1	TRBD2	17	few	CASSYLSLAESYNEQFF	TGTGCCAGCAGTTACTTATCCCTAGCGGAGTCCTACAATGAGCAGTTCTTC
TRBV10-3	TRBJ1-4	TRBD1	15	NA	CAISETGTGEEKLFF	TGTGCCATCAGTGAAACCGGGACAGGGGAGGAAAAACTGTTTTTT
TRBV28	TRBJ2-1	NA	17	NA	CASSPGWVAGIYNEQFF	TGTGCCAGCAGTCCTGGGTGGGTGGCAGGCATCTACAATGAGCAGTTCTTC
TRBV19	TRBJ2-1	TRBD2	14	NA	CASTFSGSGNEQFF	TGTGCCAGTACCTTTAGCGGGAGCGGCAATGAGCAGTTCTTC
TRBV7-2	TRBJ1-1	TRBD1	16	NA	CASIMGAGGWNTEAFF	TGTGCCAGCATTATGGGGGCAGGGGGCTGGAACACTGAAGCTTTCTTT
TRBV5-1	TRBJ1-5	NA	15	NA	CASSLAGGSNQPQHF	TGCGCCAGCAGCTTGGCCGGCGGAAGCAATCAGCCCCAGCATTTT
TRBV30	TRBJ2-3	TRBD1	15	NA	CAWTLGTGEKDTQYF	TGTGCCTGGACCCTCGGGACAGGGGAAAAAGATACGCAGTATTTT
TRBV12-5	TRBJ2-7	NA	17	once	CASGVAQGPSKIYEQYF	TGTGCTAGTGGTGTGGCACAGGGACCCTCGAAGATCTACGAGCAGTACTTC
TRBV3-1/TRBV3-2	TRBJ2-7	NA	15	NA	CASSPLWGRSDEQYF	TGTGCCAGCAGCCCGCTATGGGGGAGGAGTGACGAGCAGTACTTC
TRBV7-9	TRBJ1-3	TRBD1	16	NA	CASSSQGARVGNTIYF	TGTGCCAGCAGCTCACAGGGGGCCAGAGTCGGAAACACCATATATTTT
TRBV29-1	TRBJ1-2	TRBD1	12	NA	CSVGQGDYGYTF	TGCAGCGTGGGACAGGGCGACTATGGCTACACCTTC
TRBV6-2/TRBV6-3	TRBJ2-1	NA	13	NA	CASSPQLDTERFF	TGTGCCAGCAGTCCCCAATTGGACACAGAGAGGTTCTTC
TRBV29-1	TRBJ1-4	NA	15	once	CSVAPPGGENEKLFF	TGCAGCGTTGCCCCCCCCGGGGGGGAAAATGAAAAACTGTTTTTT
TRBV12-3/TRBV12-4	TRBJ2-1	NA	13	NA	CASSRGGGNEQFF	TGTGCCAGCAGTCGAGGGGGGGGCAATGAGCAGTTCTTC
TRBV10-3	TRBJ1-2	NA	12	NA	CAISELSYGYTF	TGTGCCATCAGTGAGCTGTCCTATGGCTACACCTTC
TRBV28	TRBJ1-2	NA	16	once	CASSGQGRATGYGYTF	TGTGCCAGCAGTGGGCAGGGTCGGGCTACGGGCTATGGCTACACCTTC
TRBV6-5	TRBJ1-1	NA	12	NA	CASNPLRTEAFF	TGTGCCAGCAATCCACTGCGCACTGAAGCTTTCTTT
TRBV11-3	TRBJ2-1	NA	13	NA	CASSLGGVDEQFF	TGTGCCAGCAGCTTAGGGGGGGTGGATGAGCAGTTCTTC
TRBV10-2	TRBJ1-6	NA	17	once	CASSFRRGRADNSPLHF	TGCGCCAGCAGTTTCAGAAGGGGTAGGGCTGATAATTCACCCCTCCACTTT
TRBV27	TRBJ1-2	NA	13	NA	CASSYGDNYGYTF	TGTGCCAGCAGTTACGGGGATAACTATGGCTACACCTTC
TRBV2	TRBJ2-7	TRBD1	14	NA	CASMKDRGAYEQYF	TGTGCCAGCATGAAGGACAGGGGAGCCTACGAGCAGTACTTC
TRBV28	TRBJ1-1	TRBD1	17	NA	CASSFRDRGRKNTEAFF	TGTGCCAGCAGTTTTAGGGACAGGGGGCGTAAGAACACTGAAGCTTTCTTT
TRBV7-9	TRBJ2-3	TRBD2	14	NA	CASSSWTSQETQYF	TGTGCCAGCAGCTCGTGGACTAGCCAAGAAACGCAGTATTTT
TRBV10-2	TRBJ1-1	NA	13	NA	CASVTTQQGDAFF	TGCGCCAGCGTAACAACGCAACAGGGAGATGCTTTCTTT
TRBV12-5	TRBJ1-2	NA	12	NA	CASGLELNGYTF	TGTGCTAGTGGTTTGGAACTTAACGGCTACACCTTC
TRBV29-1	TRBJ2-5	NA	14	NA	CSVQLGTLEETQYF	TGCAGCGTTCAACTAGGCACTCTCGAAGAGACCCAGTACTTC
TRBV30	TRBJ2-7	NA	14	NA	CAWTAQGEGGEQYF	TGTGCCTGGACGGCCCAAGGGGAGGGGGGCGAGCAGTACTTC
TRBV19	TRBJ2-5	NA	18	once	CASSMSRVSGEDQETQYF	TGTGCCAGTAGTATGTCAAGAGTTTCGGGGGAGGACCAAGAGACCCAGTACTTC
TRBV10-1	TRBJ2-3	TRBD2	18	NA	CASSGRLAGGRSTDTQYF	TGCGCCAGCAGTGGGAGACTAGCGGGGGGGCGTTCCACAGATACGCAGTATTTT
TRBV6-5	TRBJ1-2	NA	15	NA	CASSPRRGGNYGYTF	TGTGCCAGCAGTCCGCGGCGGGGCGGTAACTATGGCTACACCTTC
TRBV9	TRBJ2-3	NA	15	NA	CASSVDRVSTDTQYF	TGTGCCAGCAGCGTAGATAGAGTCAGCACAGATACGCAGTATTTT
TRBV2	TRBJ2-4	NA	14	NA	CASSESLAKNIQYF	TGTGCCAGCAGTGAATCCTTAGCCAAAAACATTCAGTACTTC
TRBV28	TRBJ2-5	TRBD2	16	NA	CASSLTSGGIGETQYF	TGTGCCAGCAGCCTTACTAGCGGGGGGATTGGAGAGACCCAGTACTTC
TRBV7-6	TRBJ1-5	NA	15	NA	CASSLGGQGHQPQHF	TGTGCCAGCAGCTTAGGGGGGCAGGGGCATCAGCCCCAGCATTTT